This T cell receptor (beta chain) was recovered during a study of blood T cell repertoires in COVID-19. As for the study in general: Sites in the United States, Italy and Spain provided acute and convalescent COVID-19 samples. T cells, B-cell-depleted T cells, or PBMCs provided the cDNA or gDNA that served as material.

Authors' analysis steps: Amplification of reference gene primers provided the estimated nucleated cell counts. The protocol was immunoSEQ multiplex PCR, while the TCRdb copy is restricted to in-frame clones and leaves out a portion. V and J calls and clone size are given by that table; D and trimming were obtained from the DNA. This sample has 150,000 to 200,000 clones; 86% occur once, and the top ten carry 0.75% to 0.95%. Germline V CDR1 and CDR2: ENHRY, SYGVKD. V was clipped by 4 bases and J by 5 bases, with 14 bases between them. The CDR3 covers 14 residues. The clonotype comes from a woman between 70 and 85 years old with acute or convalescent COVID-19. The chain combines TRBV10-3 with TRBJ1-1; TRBD1 might be the D (6 bases). The sequencing input was peripheral blood. The DNA of the CDR3 is TGTGCCATCAGTGTTAAGGACAGTCGGACTGAAGCTTTCTTT. Encoded protein: CAISVKDSRTEAFF.